This entry concerns a single T cell receptor beta chain. Its specificity is unknown. Per sample, 10^5 or so TCR templates underwent assay. Generated by immunoSEQ multiplex PCR, the TCRdb table keeps only in-frame clones and is missing some. The data hold 56,000 or so clones, with around 97% observed a single time. Germline V gives CDR1 SGHDN, CDR2 FVKESK. Trimming shortened V by 1 base and J by 5 bases, and 6 bases separated the two germline ends. The CDR3 spans 13 residues. This entry is derived from a study of siplizumab effects on memory and regulatory T cells. Study-wide results and caveats: With siplizumab, cumulative frequency of CD4+ memory-derived alloreactive sequences dropped significantly. Naive T cells appeared more diverse than memory cells and seemed to be major alloresponse contributors.

The sequenced sample consisted of naive CD8+ T cells sorted from blood. The TCR comes from a human donor in good health. The V gene is TRBV14, the J gene TRBJ1-5; D remains ambiguous. In DNA, the CDR3 is TGTGCCAGCAGCCAAGGCCAACATCAGCCCCAGCATTTT. As protein: CASSQGQHQPQHF.